One sample yielded the 18 T cell receptor beta chains listed below, sequenced in a study of cytomegalovirus exposure and HLA in healthy donors. PCR employed 60 Vbeta and 13 Jbeta primers. Profiling relied on immunoSEQ multiplex PCR, and the TCRdb table lists in-frame clones only, not all of them. The sample lists 250,000 to 350,000 clones, roughly 90% seen once, with less than 4% in the top ten. The sequencing sample was made of PBMCs. The source of these receptors is a middle-aged man in good health and CMV-seropositive.

The V and J genes are TRBV29-1 and TRBJ2-7; 10 bases agree with TRBD1. The germline V gene encodes CDR1 SQVTM and CDR2 ANQGSEA. The CDR3 is 13 residues long. J lost 2 bases, V lost 6 bases, and 4 bases had no gene match. The CDR3 protein is CSVGQGKPYEQYF. The CDR3 nucleotides read TGCAGCGTGGGACAGGGGAAGCCCTACGAGCAGTACTTC.

The chain links TRBV28 to TRBJ1-5; possible D gene TRBD1, 6 bases. The CDR3 extends over 14 amino acids. V was pared by 7 bases and J by 4 bases, with 14 bases between. Germline CDR1 MDHEN, CDR2 SYDVKM. CDR3 DNA: TGTGCCAGCACATACAGGGTAAAAAATCAGCCCCAGCATTTT. Translating it yields CASTYRVKNQPQHF.

The chain has TRBV9 and TRBJ1-1; the D is unclear. The germline V gene encodes CDR1 SGDLS and CDR2 YYNGEE. This CDR3 has 13 amino acids. V dropped 0 bases and J dropped 1 base, with 4 bases sitting between them. The DNA of the CDR3 is TGTGCCAGCAGCGTAGGCAGGAACACTGAAGCTTTCTTT. Amino acids: CASSVGRNTEAFF.

The gene calls are TRBV27 and TRBJ2-1; 10 bases match TRBD2. Unmatched junction bases numbered 7, after V lost 3 bases and J lost 2 bases. The germline CDR1 and CDR2 sequences are MNHEY and SMNVEV (reference sequence). The CDR3 has 17 residues. CDR3 coding DNA: TGTGCCAGCAGTTTTAAGGGGGGACTAGCGCCCTACAATGAGCAGTTCTTC. As protein: CASSFKGGLAPYNEQFF.

The chain couples TRBV2 to TRBJ2-6, with a possible D match to TRBD2 (6 bases). This CDR3 contains 17 residues. Germline V gene sequence: CDR1 SNHLY, CDR2 FYNNEI. Trimming cost V 3 bases and J 0 bases, with 12 bases left between them. The CDR3 reads CASSEEGIPSGANVLTF. The CDR3 region has the DNA TGTGCCAGCAGTGAGGAGGGGATACCCTCTGGGGCCAACGTCCTGACTTTC.

V usage is TRBV9 and J usage is TRBJ2-5; 9 bases line up with TRBD1. The V segment lost 4 bases and the J segment 5 bases; nucleotides outside the gene matches: 9. Germline V gene data show CDR1 as SGDLS and CDR2 as YYNGEE. The CDR3 sequence is 15 residues long. The CDR3 region has the DNA TGTGCCAGCAGCCCATCGGGGACAGGGAAGGAGACCCAGTACTTC. It specifies CASSPSGTGKETQYF.

Concerning this clone: Other DNA variants within this sample encode the same CDR3. The J gene is TRBJ2-1, the V gene TRBV7-3; a weak D match, TRBD1 (5 bases). Trimming removed 3 bases from V and 1 base from J, with 7 bases in between. The germline V gene has CDR1 SGHTA and CDR2 FQGTGA. This CDR3 spans 14 amino acids. The CDR3 DNA sequence: TGTGCCAGCAGCTTGCAGGGATCCTACAATGAGCAGTTCTTC. Translating it yields CASSLQGSYNEQFF.

The CDR3 DNA is TGTGCCAGCAGTGGGACAAAAGATAACTATGGCTACACCTTC. Translation gives CASSGTKDNYGYTF. V usage is TRBV6-1 and J usage is TRBJ1-2; possible D gene TRBD1, 5 bases. Deletions cut 4 bases from V and 1 base from J, with 10 bases between. Germline loops: CDR1 MNHNS, CDR2 SASEGT. The length of the CDR3 is 14 residues.

The chain couples TRBV4-1 to TRBJ2-2, with 8 bases identical to TRBD2. The V gene end was trimmed by 0 bases and the J gene end by 1 base; junction bases not matched to a gene: 7. CDR1 is MGHRA, CDR2 YSYEKL, per germline. The CDR3 consists of 18 residues. CDR3 in amino acids: CASSQDTRLALNTGELFF. The CDR3 region has the DNA TGCGCCAGCAGCCAAGATACGCGACTAGCGCTGAACACCGGGGAGCTGTTTTTT.

The chain joins TRBV15 to TRBJ2-1, with D possibly TRBD2 on 6 matching bases. V was trimmed by 7 bases and J by 5 bases, leaving 9 bases between them. This CDR3 is built from 12 residues. Per the germline V gene, CDR1 is LNHNV and CDR2 is YYDKDF (reference sequence). The CDR3 reads CATMRDHNEQFF. CDR3 in DNA: TGTGCCACCATGCGGGACCACAATGAGCAGTTCTTC.

The gene calls are TRBV7-9 and TRBJ2-1; weak D call: TRBD1 (5 bases). Germline V CDR1 and CDR2: SEHNR, FQNEAQ (reference sequence). The CDR3 is 14 residues long. V dropped 2 bases and J dropped 5 bases, with 10 bases sitting between them. CDR3 DNA: TGTGCCAGCAGCTTACAGGGAATTAACAATGAGCAGTTCTTC. Protein sequence: CASSLQGINNEQFF.

This clone occurred once. The genes are TRBV2 and TRBJ2-5, with 10 positions matching TRBD2. The better agreement between TRBJ2-7 and the DNA end casts doubt on the J call. Germline V gives CDR1 SNHLY, CDR2 FYNNEI. CDR3 length: 16 amino acids. In DNA, the CDR3 is TGTGCCAGCAGTGAATGGGCTAGCGGGAGAAACCACGAGCAGTACTTC. Amino acids: CASSEWASGRNHEQYF.

This chain joins TRBV5-1 and TRBJ1-1; D not resolved. Deletions cut 5 bases from V and 1 base from J, with 12 bases between. The CDR3 extends over 14 amino acids. Germline-derived CDR1 and CDR2 are SGHRS and YFSETQ. The CDR3 region has the DNA TGCGCCAGCAGTTCCTCGGGGAGGAACACTGAAGCTTTCTTT. Amino acids: CASSSSGRNTEAFF.

The gene calls are TRBV2 and TRBJ1-5; D gene unclear. The V end lost 3 bases, the J end lost 9 bases, and 18 bases lay between the germline ends. This CDR3 has 15 amino acids. Germline CDR1 reads SNHLY; CDR2 reads FYNNEI. The CDR3 region is CASSDTRAPEGPQHF. CDR3 nucleotides: TGTGCCAGCAGTGATACCCGGGCCCCGGAGGGGCCCCAGCATTTT. The full variable domain, rest sourced from reference TRBV2 and TRBJ1-5, is EPEVTQTPSHQVTQMGQEVILRCVPISNHLYFYWYRQILGQKVEFLVSFYNNEISEKSEIFDDQFSVERPDGSNFTLKIRSTKLEDSAMYFCASSDTRAPEGPQHFGDGTRLSIL.

The chain uses TRBV11-2 and TRBJ1-1; D is perhaps TRBD1 (5 bases). CDR1 is SGHAT, CDR2 FQNNGV, per germline. Trimming took 4 bases from V and 5 from J, leaving 11 bases between them. The CDR3 has 13 residues. The CDR3 loop is CASSWGEGTEAFF. The CDR3 DNA is TGTGCCAGCAGCTGGGGGGAGGGTACTGAAGCTTTCTTT.

The chain combines TRBV5-6 with TRBJ2-1; D unresolved. This CDR3 spans 17 amino acids. Germline values: CDR1 SGHDT, CDR2 YYEEEE. V was cut by 0 bases and J by 0 bases, with 13 bases left in between. CDR3 region: CASSLGGSTLSYNEQFF. Written as DNA, the CDR3 is TGTGCCAGCAGCTTGGGCGGCAGCACGCTCTCCTACAATGAGCAGTTCTTC.

V is TRBV12-5 and J is TRBJ2-3, with 13 bases identical to TRBD2. The CDR3 contains 17 residues. From germline, CDR1 is LGHNT and CDR2 FRNRAP. The V and J ends lost 9 bases and 0 bases, in that order; junction bases with no gene match: 9. DNA of the CDR3: TGTGCTAGCGGGACTAGCGGGACTCCCTTTAGCACAGATACGCAGTATTTT. As protein: CASGTSGTPFSTDTQYF.

V gene TRBV7-9 combines with J gene TRBJ2-1; 10 bases match TRBD2. CDR3 length equals 17 residues. V dropped 0 bases and J dropped 3; count of bases not matched to a gene: 5. Germline CDR1 reads SEHNR; CDR2 reads FQNEAQ (reference sequence). The CDR3 DNA reads TGTGCCAGCAGCTTAGCGGGGACTAGCGATCACTACAATGAGCAGTTCTTC. Its protein product is CASSLAGTSDHYNEQFF. The full variable domain, completed using reference TRBV7-9 and TRBJ2-1, is DTGVSQNPRHKITKRGQNVTFRCDPISEHNRLYWYRQTLGQGPEFLTYFQNEAQLEKSRLLSDRFSAERPKGSFSTLEIQRTEQGDSAMYLCASSLAGTSDHYNEQFFGPGTRLTVL.